These T cell receptor beta chains were read from a single sample in a study of T cell repertoires in cytomegalovirus infection. These TCRs' antigens remain unknown. From the reads, TCRdb called clonotypes with MiXCR, one entry per CDR3 protein. The data show approximately 730,000 distinct CDR3 sequences, with roughly 36% seen just once and roughly 20% held by the top ten. The sample here was cultured PBMCs, taken from culture after CMV antigen stimulation. The source is a human donor in good health (CMV status not recorded). Some clones in this sample may be carry-over from other donors' samples. The CDR3 runs from the conserved cysteine through the conserved F or W. The order of the fields is V gene, clone size, J gene, D gene, CDR3 DNA, CDR3 protein. The D gene is left open where the match is weak. A row's size may be missing; if present it is once, few, many or a size class.

V gene: TRBV3-1; clone size: once; J gene: TRBJ2-7; D gene: -; CDR3 DNA: TGTGCCAGCAGCCAAACAGGGCGAGAGCAGTACTTC; CDR3 protein: CASSQTGREQYF
V gene: TRBV7-8; clone size: many; J gene: TRBJ2-1; D gene: TRBD2; CDR3 DNA: TGTGCCAGCAGCTTAAGGGCTAGCGGACTCAATGAGCAGTTCTTC; CDR3 protein: CASSLRASGLNEQFF
V gene: TRBV5-8; clone size: -; J gene: TRBJ2-7; D gene: -; CDR3 DNA: TGTGCCAGCACCGACTACGAGCAGTACTTC; CDR3 protein: CASTDYEQYF
V gene: TRBV7-2; clone size: many; J gene: TRBJ1-2; D gene: -; CDR3 DNA: TGTGCCAGCAGCCCAAGGGGGGGCCCAGCTAACTATGGCTACACCTTC; CDR3 protein: CASSPRGGPANYGYTF
V gene: TRBV4-1; clone size: few; J gene: TRBJ1-2; D gene: -; CDR3 DNA: TGCGCCAGCAGCCAGTCGGGCCCCCCCCGGGACTATGGCTACACCTTC; CDR3 protein: CASSQSGPPRDYGYTF
V gene: TRBV7-2; clone size: -; J gene: TRBJ1-1; D gene: TRBD1; CDR3 DNA: TGTGCCAGCAGCTTGGGACAGACCTCGGGCACTGAAGCTTTCTTT; CDR3 protein: CASSLGQTSGTEAFF
V gene: TRBV18; clone size: -; J gene: TRBJ2-3; D gene: TRBD1; CDR3 DNA: TGTGCCACTCTCCCAGGGGGCGAGGATACGCAGTATTTT; CDR3 protein: CATLPGGEDTQYF
V gene: TRBV7-2; clone size: -; J gene: TRBJ2-7; D gene: -; CDR3 DNA: TGTGCCAGCAGCGTAGGGGTAGAGCAGTACTTC; CDR3 protein: CASSVGVEQYF
V gene: TRBV6-5; clone size: few; J gene: TRBJ2-3; D gene: -; CDR3 DNA: TGTGCCAGCACCCCTGGGCCAGGACTCCTTCCCGATACGCAGTATTTT; CDR3 protein: CASTPGPGLLPDTQYF
V gene: TRBV20-1; clone size: -; J gene: TRBJ1-4; D gene: -; CDR3 DNA: TGCAGTGCTCCCCCAGGGACAACTAATGAAAAACTGTTTTTT; CDR3 protein: CSAPPGTTNEKLFF
V gene: TRBV7-4; clone size: -; J gene: TRBJ2-3; D gene: -; CDR3 DNA: TGTGCCAGCAGCCCCGTTTTAGATACGCAGTATTTT; CDR3 protein: CASSPVLDTQYF
V gene: TRBV2; clone size: -; J gene: TRBJ1-5; D gene: -; CDR3 DNA: TGTGCCAGCAGTGACGGCTCCAATCAGCCCCAGCATTTT; CDR3 protein: CASSDGSNQPQHF
V gene: TRBV5-6; clone size: once; J gene: TRBJ1-3; D gene: -; CDR3 DNA: TGTGCCAGCAGCTTGGGTCACAGCTACTCTGGAAACACCATATATTTT; CDR3 protein: CASSLGHSYSGNTIYF
V gene: TRBV2; clone size: few; J gene: TRBJ2-1; D gene: TRBD1; CDR3 DNA: TGTGCCAGCAGGGGGGGGACAGGGAGAATCTACAATGAGCAGTTCTTC; CDR3 protein: CASRGGTGRIYNEQFF
V gene: TRBV19; clone size: few; J gene: TRBJ2-3; D gene: -; CDR3 DNA: TGTGCCAGTAACGGGAGAGATACGCAGTATTTT; CDR3 protein: CASNGRDTQYF
V gene: TRBV11-2; clone size: -; J gene: TRBJ2-5; D gene: TRBD2; CDR3 DNA: TGTGCCAGCAGCCGCGGGACTAGCGGGGAGGGGGAGACCCAGTACTTC; CDR3 protein: CASSRGTSGEGETQYF
V gene: TRBV20-1; clone size: -; J gene: TRBJ2-3; D gene: -; CDR3 DNA: TGCAGTGCCCCCATGGGGGGCGGGACAGATACGCAGTATTTT; CDR3 protein: CSAPMGGGTDTQYF
V gene: TRBV19; clone size: -; J gene: TRBJ2-1; D gene: -; CDR3 DNA: TGTGCCAGTAGTCCCCGGTTCATAAATGAGCAGTTCTTC; CDR3 protein: CASSPRFINEQFF
V gene: TRBV7-2; clone size: few; J gene: TRBJ2-5; D gene: TRBD2; CDR3 DNA: TGTGCCAGCAGCTTCTCTACTAGCGGGAGGAGAGAGACCCAGTACTTC; CDR3 protein: CASSFSTSGRRETQYF
V gene: TRBV19; clone size: few; J gene: TRBJ1-6; D gene: -; CDR3 DNA: TGTGCCAGTAGTATACGACGCAGGTATAATTCACCCCTCCACTTT; CDR3 protein: CASSIRRRYNSPLHF
V gene: TRBV5-1; clone size: -; J gene: TRBJ2-1; D gene: TRBD2; CDR3 DNA: TGCGCCAGCACGCCAGGACTAGCGGGAGGATCTCCCTACAATGAGCAGTTCTTC; CDR3 protein: CASTPGLAGGSPYNEQFF
V gene: TRBV12-3/TRBV12-4; clone size: -; J gene: TRBJ2-1; D gene: -; CDR3 DNA: TGTGCCAGCAGCTCGGAATTACTTAAGGTCGATGAGCAGTTCTTC; CDR3 protein: CASSSELLKVDEQFF
V gene: TRBV10-3; clone size: many; J gene: TRBJ2-1; D gene: TRBD2; CDR3 DNA: TGTGCCGCGAAGCGGGAGGGCCGAATCAATGAGCAGTTCTTC; CDR3 protein: CAAKREGRINEQFF
V gene: TRBV12-3/TRBV12-4; clone size: -; J gene: TRBJ2-5; D gene: TRBD1; CDR3 DNA: TGTGCCAGCAGTTTCTCCGGGACAGGGGACGAGACCCAGTACTTC; CDR3 protein: CASSFSGTGDETQYF
V gene: TRBV10-3; clone size: few; J gene: TRBJ1-1; D gene: -; CDR3 DNA: TGTGCCATCAAAGCCTCAGGGACGAACACTGAAGCTTTCTTT; CDR3 protein: CAIKASGTNTEAFF
V gene: TRBV7-2; clone size: -; J gene: TRBJ2-2; D gene: TRBD2; CDR3 DNA: TGTGCCAGCAGCCCGAGGACTAGCGGTTACGCCGGGGAGCTGTTTTTT; CDR3 protein: CASSPRTSGYAGELFF
V gene: TRBV2; clone size: -; J gene: TRBJ2-2; D gene: -; CDR3 DNA: TGTGCCAGCAGTCGCAGGGTGAACACCGGGGAGCTGTTTTTT; CDR3 protein: CASSRRVNTGELFF
V gene: TRBV4-2; clone size: -; J gene: TRBJ2-7; D gene: TRBD2; CDR3 DNA: TGTGCCAGCAGCCGGTCTAGCGGGAGCGGGCAGTACTTC; CDR3 protein: CASSRSSGSGQYF
V gene: TRBV6-5; clone size: few; J gene: TRBJ1-5; D gene: -; CDR3 DNA: TGTGCCAGGAAGGGGGGGAGCACGGCATTTAATCAGCCCCAGCATTTT; CDR3 protein: CARKGGSTAFNQPQHF
V gene: TRBV10-3; clone size: -; J gene: TRBJ1-2; D gene: -; CDR3 DNA: TGTGCCATCACCGCGGACATGGGGGCAGGCTACACCTTC; CDR3 protein: CAITADMGAGYTF